The entry below describes one T cell receptor beta chain. Its target is unknown. These data originate in a study of OX40 agonist ivuxolimab in advanced cancers. Study context: Patients received the agonistic anti-OX40 (CD134) antibody ivuxolimab. Subjects had a mean age of around 63 years, with a range of about 23 to 79; approximately 83% were male.

Trimming took 4 bases from V and 3 from J, leaving 10 bases between them. This CDR3 region has 13 residues. Germline CDR1 reads SGHTA; CDR2 reads FQGNSA. Whole-study findings and limits: Clonal expansion by week 6 occurred in CD4+ and CD8+ blood T cells (at 0.1 to 3.0 mg/kg).

The repertoire was sequenced with immunoSEQ multiplex PCR; TCRdb's copy has only in-frame clones and lacks some. This table holds 9,500 to 13,000 clones, about 76% found once. The rearrangement uses TRBV7-2 and TRBJ2-7; D possibly matches TRBD1 or TRBD2 (5 bases each). The receptor was derived from an adult with an advanced solid tumor such as melanoma, head and neck, liver or kidney cancer. This specimen consisted of CD4+ or CD8+ T cells sorted from blood, obtained in a trial of the OX40 agonist ivuxolimab. The CDR3 coding sequence is TGTGCCAGCAGCTCGGGACCAAACTACGAGCAGTACTTC. Translating gives CASSSGPNYEQYF.